This T cell receptor beta chain was recorded in a study of cytomegalovirus exposure and HLA in healthy donors. Study as a whole: Later analysis reported that the roughly 120 validation repertoires shared the platform of the roughly 630 first-cohort repertoires. Study-wide findings and caveats: The study labeled under 200 TCR beta chains cytomegalovirus-associated.

This CDR3 spans 17 amino acids. V shed 0 bases and J 3 bases; nucleotides not matched to a gene: 8. Germline CDR1 reads LNHNV; CDR2 reads YYDKDF (reference sequence). This table comes from immunoSEQ multiplex PCR, and its TCRdb copy is limited to in-frame clones, with some not included. The sample lists more than 200,000 clones, around 91% occurring once. As for this clone: Its antigen remains unidentified.

Sequences were obtained from PBMCs. This TCR was recovered from a young woman in good health and CMV-seronegative. The chain links TRBV15 to TRBJ2-4; 7 positions agree with TRBD2. The CDR3 sequence is CATSRDGREEGKNIQYF. The DNA for the CDR3 is TGTGCCACCAGCAGAGATGGACGGGAGGAGGGCAAAAACATTCAGTACTTC.